This T cell receptor (beta chain) was sequenced for a study of cytomegalovirus exposure and HLA in healthy donors. Study overall: An earlier analysis identified 120 million or so unique TCR beta sequences in approximately 190 million T cells. General observations from the study: Later, an analysis found that common viral pathogens appeared to be linked with several of the most significant clusters. The authors later found most CMV-associated TCR beta chains appeared HLA-restricted.

Both 60 Vbeta primers and 13 Jbeta primers went into the PCR. The assay was immunoSEQ multiplex PCR, and TCRdb's table has in-frame clones only and misses some. Here the sample spans about 140,000 clones, about four fifths being singletons. As regards this clone: Antigen: not known.

Donors had nominal health at sampling but likely had unrecorded immune exposures. V lost 1 base and J 6 bases, leaving 5 bases between the germline ends. The germline V gene encodes CDR1 SGDLS and CDR2 YYNGEE. This CDR3 has 12 residues. The sample comprised PBMCs. The chain uses TRBV9 and TRBJ2-1; D not resolved. The TCR sequence derives from a man aged 35 to 55 in good health and CMV-seropositive. CDR3 protein: CASSVSVNEQFF. Here the CDR3 DNA reads TGTGCCAGCAGCGTATCGGTCAATGAGCAGTTCTTC.